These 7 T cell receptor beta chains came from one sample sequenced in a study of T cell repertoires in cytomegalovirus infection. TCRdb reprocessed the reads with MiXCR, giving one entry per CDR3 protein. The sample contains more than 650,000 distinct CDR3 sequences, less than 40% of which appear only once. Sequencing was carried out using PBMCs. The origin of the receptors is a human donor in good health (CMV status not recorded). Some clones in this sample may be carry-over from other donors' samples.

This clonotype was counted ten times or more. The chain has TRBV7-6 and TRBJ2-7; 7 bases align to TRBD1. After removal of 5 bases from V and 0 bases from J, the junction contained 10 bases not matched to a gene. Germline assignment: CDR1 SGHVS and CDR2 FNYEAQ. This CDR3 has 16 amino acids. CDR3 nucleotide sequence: TGTGCCAGCAGCAAGGCCGGACAGGTGAGCTCCTACGAGCAGTACTTC. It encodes CASSKAGQVSSYEQYF.

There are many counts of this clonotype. In DNA, the CDR3 is TGTGCCAGTATACCTCTAGTAAGGGAGGACAATGAGCAGTTCTTC. This sequence encodes CASIPLVREDNEQFF. The V gene is TRBV7-9, the J gene TRBJ2-1, with D possibly TRBD2 on 6 matching bases. Trimming took 9 bases from V and 5 from J, leaving 20 bases between them. The CDR3 is 15 amino acids. CDR1 is SEHNR, CDR2 FQNEAQ, per germline (reference sequence).

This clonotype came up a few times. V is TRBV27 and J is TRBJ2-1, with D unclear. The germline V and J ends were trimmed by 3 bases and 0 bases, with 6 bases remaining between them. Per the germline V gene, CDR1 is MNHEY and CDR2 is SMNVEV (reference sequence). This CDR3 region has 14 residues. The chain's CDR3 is CASSLWGSYNEQFF. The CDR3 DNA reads TGTGCCAGCAGTTTGTGGGGCTCCTACAATGAGCAGTTCTTC.

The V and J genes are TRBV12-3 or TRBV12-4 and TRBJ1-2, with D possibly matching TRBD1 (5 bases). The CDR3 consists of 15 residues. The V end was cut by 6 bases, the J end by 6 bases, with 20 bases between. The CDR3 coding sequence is TGTGCCAGCAGCCCCGCAGGGAGGGAGTATAATGGCTACACCTTC. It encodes CASSPAGREYNGYTF.

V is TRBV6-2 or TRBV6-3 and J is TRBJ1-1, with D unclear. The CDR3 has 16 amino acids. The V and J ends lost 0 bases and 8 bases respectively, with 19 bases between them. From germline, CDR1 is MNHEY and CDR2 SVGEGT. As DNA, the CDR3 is TGTGCCAGCAGTTACTCCGGGATAACAGAGCCGCTGGAAGCTTTCTTT. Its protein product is CASSYSGITEPLEAFF.

The CDR3 reads CASSEGQGDEQYF. In DNA, the CDR3 is TGTGCCAGCAGTGAGGGGCAGGGTGACGAGCAGTACTTC. The chain joins TRBV25-1 to TRBJ2-7; a weak D match, TRBD1 (5 bases). Germline values: CDR1 MGHDK, CDR2 SYGVNS. This CDR3 region has 13 residues. Trimming shortened V by 3 bases and J by 5 bases, and 11 bases separated the two germline ends.

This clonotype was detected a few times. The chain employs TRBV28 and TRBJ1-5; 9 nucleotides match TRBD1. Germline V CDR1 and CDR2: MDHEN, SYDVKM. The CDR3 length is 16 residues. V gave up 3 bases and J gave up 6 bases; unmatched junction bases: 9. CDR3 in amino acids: CASSLVQGARSQPQHF. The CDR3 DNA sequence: TGTGCCAGCAGTTTGGTACAGGGGGCGAGGAGTCAGCCCCAGCATTTT. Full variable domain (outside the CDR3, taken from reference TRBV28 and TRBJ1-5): DVKVTQSSRYLVKRTGEKVFLECVQDMDHENMFWYRQDPGLGLRLIYFSYDVKMKEKGDIPEGYSVSREKKERFSLILESASTNQTSMYLCASSLVQGARSQPQHFGDGTRLSIL.